The 2 T cell receptor beta chains in this list originate from one sample, sequenced in a study of T cell responses to AZD1222 COVID-19 vaccine. Method: immunoSEQ multiplex PCR; TCRdb's copy keeps in-frame clones and lacks some. The repertoire has 150,000 to 200,000 clones, roughly 94% of them found once; the top ten carry roughly 1.7%. The sequencing here drew on peripheral blood, taken 28 days after the second AZD1222 dose. The source of these receptors is an adult who received the AZD1222 COVID-19 vaccine.

The rearrangement uses TRBV19 and TRBJ1-5, with TRBD1 matching over 10 bases. Looked up from germline, CDR1 is LNHDA and CDR2 is SQIVND (reference sequence). The CDR3 length is 17 residues. J lost 3 bases, V lost 3 bases, and 8 bases had no gene match. In DNA, the CDR3 is TGTGCCAGTAGTATTTTTGGGACAGGGGAGAACAATCAGCCCCAGCATTTT. Its translation is CASSIFGTGENNQPQHF.

The rearrangement links TRBV7-2 to TRBJ1-5; possibly TRBD1 for D (6 bases). The CDR3 has 14 amino acids. V was pared by 1 base and J by 8 bases, with 12 bases between. Germline V lookup: CDR1 SGHTA, CDR2 FQGNSA. CDR3 sequence (DNA): TGTGCCAGCAGCTTAGAGGGGGGCGAGGAGCCCCAGCATTTT. Translating it yields CASSLEGGEEPQHF.